This TCR beta chain stems from a study of cytomegalovirus exposure and HLA in healthy donors. 60 Vbeta and 13 Jbeta primers were used in PCR. Libraries were prepared by immunoSEQ multiplex PCR; TCRdb keeps only in-frame clonotypes and omits some of them. Here the sample spans fewer than 200,000 clones, 75% to 90% being singletons. CDR1 and CDR2 (germline): SGDLS, YYNGEE. With V trimmed by 3 bases and J by 8 bases, 5 bases remained unmatched. The CDR3 spans 13 residues. V and J are TRBV9 and TRBJ1-2, with 9 bases matching TRBD1. This sequence originates from a woman aged 50 to 65 in good health and CMV-seropositive. Sequences were obtained from PBMCs. Here the CDR3 reads CASSAGQGFGYTF. CDR3 sequence (DNA): TGTGCCAGCAGCGCGGGACAGGGTTTCGGCTACACCTTC.